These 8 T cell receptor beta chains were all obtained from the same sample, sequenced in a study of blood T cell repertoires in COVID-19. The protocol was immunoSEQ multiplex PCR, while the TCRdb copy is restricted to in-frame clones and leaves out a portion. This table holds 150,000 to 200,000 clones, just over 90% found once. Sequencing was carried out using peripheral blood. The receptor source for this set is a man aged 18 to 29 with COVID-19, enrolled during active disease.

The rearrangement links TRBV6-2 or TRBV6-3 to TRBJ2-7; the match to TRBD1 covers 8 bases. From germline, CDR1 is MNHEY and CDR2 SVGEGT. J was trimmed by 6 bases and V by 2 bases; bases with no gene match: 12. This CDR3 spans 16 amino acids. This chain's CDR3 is CASSYGGQGDSSEQYF. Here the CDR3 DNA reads TGTGCCAGCAGTTACGGCGGACAGGGTGACTCTTCCGAGCAGTACTTC.

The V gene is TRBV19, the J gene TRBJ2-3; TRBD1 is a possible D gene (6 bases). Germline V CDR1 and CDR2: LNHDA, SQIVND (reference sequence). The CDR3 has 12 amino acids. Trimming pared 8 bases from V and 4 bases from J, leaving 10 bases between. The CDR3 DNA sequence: TGTGCCAGTCGAACAGGGTCAGATACGCAGTATTTT. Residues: CASRTGSDTQYF.

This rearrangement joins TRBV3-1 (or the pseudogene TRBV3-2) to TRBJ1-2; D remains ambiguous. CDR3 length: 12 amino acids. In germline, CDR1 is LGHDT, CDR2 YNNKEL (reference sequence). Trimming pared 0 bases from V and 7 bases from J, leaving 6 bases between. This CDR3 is CASSQEQRGYTF. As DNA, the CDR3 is TGTGCCAGCAGCCAAGAACAACGTGGCTACACCTTC.

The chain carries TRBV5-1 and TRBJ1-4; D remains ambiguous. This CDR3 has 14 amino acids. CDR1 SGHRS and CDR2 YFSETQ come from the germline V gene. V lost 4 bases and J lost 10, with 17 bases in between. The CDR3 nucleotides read TGCGCCAGCAGCCTGGGTACCGAAGCGGTAAAACTGTTTTTT. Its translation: CASSLGTEAVKLFF.

The CDR3 sequence: CASSDSFYEQYF. The CDR3 DNA sequence: TGCGCCAGCTCGGACAGTTTCTACGAGCAGTACTTC. The gene calls are TRBV5-1 and TRBJ2-7, with a possible D match to TRBD1 (6 bases). Trimming cost V 7 bases and J 3 bases, with 11 bases left between them. The CDR3 totals 12 residues. CDR1 and CDR2 (germline): SGHRS, YFSETQ.

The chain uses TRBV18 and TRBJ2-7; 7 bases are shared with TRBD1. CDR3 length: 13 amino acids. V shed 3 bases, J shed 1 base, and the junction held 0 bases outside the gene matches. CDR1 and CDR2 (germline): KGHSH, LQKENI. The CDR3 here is CASSPRGSYEQYF. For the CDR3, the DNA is TGTGCCAGCTCACCCAGGGGGTCCTACGAGCAGTACTTC.

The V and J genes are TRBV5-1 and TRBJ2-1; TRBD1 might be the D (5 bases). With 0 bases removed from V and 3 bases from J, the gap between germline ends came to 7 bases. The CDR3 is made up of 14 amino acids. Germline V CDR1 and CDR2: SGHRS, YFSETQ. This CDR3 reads CASSLDRGYNEQFF. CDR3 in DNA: TGCGCCAGCAGCTTGGATAGGGGCTACAATGAGCAGTTCTTC.

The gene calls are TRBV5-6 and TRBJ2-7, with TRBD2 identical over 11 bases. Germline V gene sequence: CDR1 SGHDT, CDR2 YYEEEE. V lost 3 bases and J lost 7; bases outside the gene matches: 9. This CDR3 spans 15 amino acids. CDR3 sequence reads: CASSSSSGRPGEQYF. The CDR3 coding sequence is TGTGCCAGCAGCTCATCTAGCGGGAGGCCGGGGGAGCAGTACTTC.